The 11 T cell receptor beta chains below come from one sample, sequenced in a study of blood T cells in healthy people across ages (dated by TCRdb to the mid-2010s). Library preparation used 5' RACE. The run used an Illumina HiSeq 2500. A second roughly 6 to 12 cycle PCR used a sample-barcoded 5' primer and a J-beta primer mix. In-frame beta chains were kept once TCRdb had trimmed the public reads at Q25 with fastp and called clones with MiXCR. Here each entry gathers all rows of one CDR3 protein and keeps the most common genes and DNA. This sample lists around 870,000 distinct CDR3 sequences; about 30% were detected once. The top ten constitute approximately 15% of the sample. Sequencing was done on a sample of blood. These TCRs come from a woman aged 80 or over in good health.

As concerns this clonotype: A read error may be the cause here, since a much bigger clone is one base away. This rearrangement joins TRBV29-1 to TRBJ1-2; tentative D call: TRBD1 (6 bases). This CDR3 spans 13 amino acids. Germline V gene data show CDR1 as SQVTM and CDR2 as ANQGSEA. The CDR3 spells CSVEGEGVYGYAF. In DNA form, the CDR3 reads TGCAGCGTTGAAGGGGAGGGGGTCTATGGCTACGCCTTC.

This clonotype was counted many times. The genes are TRBV29-1 and TRBJ1-2; D perhaps matches TRBD1 (6 bases). V shed 4 bases and J shed 5 bases, with 11 bases lying between them. The CDR3 is 12 residues long. Germline CDR1 reads SQVTM; CDR2 reads ANQGSEA. CDR3: CSVAGVNYGYTF. Here the CDR3 DNA reads TGCAGCGTTGCAGGGGTGAATTATGGCTACACCTTC.

At least ten counts were recorded for this clonotype. The chain links TRBV12-3 or TRBV12-4 to TRBJ2-1; TRBD2 matches at 9 bases. CDR3 length equals 16 residues. After removal of 5 bases from V and 3 bases from J, the junction contained 8 bases not matched to a gene. The CDR3 coding sequence is TGTGCCAGCAGTACCTTAGCGGGAGTCCACTACAATGAGCAGTTCTTC. As protein: CASSTLAGVHYNEQFF.

At least ten counts were recorded for this clonotype. V and J are TRBV2 and TRBJ2-3; D is uncertain. In germline, CDR1 is SNHLY, CDR2 FYNNEI. The germline V and J ends were trimmed by 4 bases and 4 bases, with 6 bases remaining between them. The CDR3 loop spans 12 amino acids. The CDR3 region has the DNA TGTGCCAGCAGTGTCCGTTCAGATACGCAGTATTTT. This sequence encodes CASSVRSDTQYF. The full variable domain, rest sourced from reference TRBV2 and TRBJ2-3, is EPEVTQTPSHQVTQMGQEVILRCVPISNHLYFYWYRQILGQKVEFLVSFYNNEISEKSEIFDDQFSVERPDGSNFTLKIRSTKLEDSAMYFCASSVRSDTQYFGPGTRLTVL.

Only a few counts were recorded for this clonotype. The genes are TRBV2 and TRBJ1-1, with 9 bases that match TRBD1. Germline values: CDR1 SNHLY, CDR2 FYNNEI. V dropped 3 bases and J dropped 7; count of bases not matched to a gene: 9. The CDR3 loop spans 15 amino acids. The DNA for the CDR3 is TGTGCCAGCAGTGACCCGGGACAGGGCCGATTTGAAGCTTTCTTT. Protein sequence: CASSDPGQGRFEAFF.

This clonotype showed up just a few times. This chain connects TRBV15 to TRBJ1-4; D uncertain. The V end lost 0 bases, the J end lost 5 bases, and 10 bases lay between the germline ends. The germline V gene encodes CDR1 LNHNV and CDR2 YYDKDF (reference sequence). The CDR3 runs 15 residues. This chain's CDR3 is CATSRDGVKNEKLFF. DNA of the CDR3: TGTGCCACCAGCAGAGATGGGGTGAAAAATGAAAAACTGTTTTTT.

This clonotype has ten or more counts. The genes are TRBV11-2 and TRBJ1-6; D is possibly TRBD1 (6 bases). CDR1 SGHAT and CDR2 FQNNGV come from the germline V gene. V lost 3 bases and J 8 bases, leaving 17 bases between the germline ends. The CDR3 is 16 residues long. CDR3 sequence (DNA): TGTGCCAGCAGCTTCTTGGACAGCGAGGGATATTCACCCCTCCACTTT. Amino acids: CASSFLDSEGYSPLHF.

V usage is TRBV29-1 and J usage is TRBJ1-3; D remains unclear. The length of the CDR3 is 13 residues. Germline CDR1 reads SQVTM; CDR2 reads ANQGSEA. The V and J ends lost 3 bases and 0 bases respectively, with 6 bases between them. CDR3 in amino acids: CSVDGNSGNTIYF. The CDR3 DNA follows: TGCAGCGTTGATGGCAACTCTGGAAACACCATATATTTT.

This clonotype was recorded a few times. The chain recombines TRBV7-9 with TRBJ2-2; 10 bases agree with TRBD1. CDR3 length equals 16 residues. The junction had 7 bases not matched to a gene; V was cut back by 5 bases and J by 4 bases. Looked up from germline, CDR1 is SEHNR and CDR2 is FQNEAQ (reference sequence). The CDR3 nucleotides are TGTGCCAGCAGCGAACCGGGACAGGGGCCCACCGGGGAGCTGTTTTTT. Its protein product is CASSEPGQGPTGELFF.

The chain recombines TRBV5-1 with TRBJ2-1, with 14 bases that match TRBD2. This CDR3 spans 22 amino acids. Looked up from germline, CDR1 is SGHRS and CDR2 is YFSETQ. V shed 3 bases, J shed 3 bases, and the junction held 20 bases outside the gene matches. The CDR3 region has the DNA TGCGCCAGCAGCTCTATCCGAGACAGATCCGGGACTAGCGGGAGTATCTACAATGAGCAGTTCTTC. It translates to CASSSIRDRSGTSGSIYNEQFF.

At least ten counts were recorded for this clonotype. The V and J genes are TRBV7-2 and TRBJ2-2; D is unresolved. V shed 2 bases and J shed 5 bases, with 6 bases lying between them. The germline V gene encodes CDR1 SGHTA and CDR2 FQGNSA. The length of the CDR3 is 13 residues. The CDR3 DNA is TGTGCCAGCAGCTTAAGGCGGACCGGGGAGCTGTTTTTT. Protein: CASSLRRTGELFF.